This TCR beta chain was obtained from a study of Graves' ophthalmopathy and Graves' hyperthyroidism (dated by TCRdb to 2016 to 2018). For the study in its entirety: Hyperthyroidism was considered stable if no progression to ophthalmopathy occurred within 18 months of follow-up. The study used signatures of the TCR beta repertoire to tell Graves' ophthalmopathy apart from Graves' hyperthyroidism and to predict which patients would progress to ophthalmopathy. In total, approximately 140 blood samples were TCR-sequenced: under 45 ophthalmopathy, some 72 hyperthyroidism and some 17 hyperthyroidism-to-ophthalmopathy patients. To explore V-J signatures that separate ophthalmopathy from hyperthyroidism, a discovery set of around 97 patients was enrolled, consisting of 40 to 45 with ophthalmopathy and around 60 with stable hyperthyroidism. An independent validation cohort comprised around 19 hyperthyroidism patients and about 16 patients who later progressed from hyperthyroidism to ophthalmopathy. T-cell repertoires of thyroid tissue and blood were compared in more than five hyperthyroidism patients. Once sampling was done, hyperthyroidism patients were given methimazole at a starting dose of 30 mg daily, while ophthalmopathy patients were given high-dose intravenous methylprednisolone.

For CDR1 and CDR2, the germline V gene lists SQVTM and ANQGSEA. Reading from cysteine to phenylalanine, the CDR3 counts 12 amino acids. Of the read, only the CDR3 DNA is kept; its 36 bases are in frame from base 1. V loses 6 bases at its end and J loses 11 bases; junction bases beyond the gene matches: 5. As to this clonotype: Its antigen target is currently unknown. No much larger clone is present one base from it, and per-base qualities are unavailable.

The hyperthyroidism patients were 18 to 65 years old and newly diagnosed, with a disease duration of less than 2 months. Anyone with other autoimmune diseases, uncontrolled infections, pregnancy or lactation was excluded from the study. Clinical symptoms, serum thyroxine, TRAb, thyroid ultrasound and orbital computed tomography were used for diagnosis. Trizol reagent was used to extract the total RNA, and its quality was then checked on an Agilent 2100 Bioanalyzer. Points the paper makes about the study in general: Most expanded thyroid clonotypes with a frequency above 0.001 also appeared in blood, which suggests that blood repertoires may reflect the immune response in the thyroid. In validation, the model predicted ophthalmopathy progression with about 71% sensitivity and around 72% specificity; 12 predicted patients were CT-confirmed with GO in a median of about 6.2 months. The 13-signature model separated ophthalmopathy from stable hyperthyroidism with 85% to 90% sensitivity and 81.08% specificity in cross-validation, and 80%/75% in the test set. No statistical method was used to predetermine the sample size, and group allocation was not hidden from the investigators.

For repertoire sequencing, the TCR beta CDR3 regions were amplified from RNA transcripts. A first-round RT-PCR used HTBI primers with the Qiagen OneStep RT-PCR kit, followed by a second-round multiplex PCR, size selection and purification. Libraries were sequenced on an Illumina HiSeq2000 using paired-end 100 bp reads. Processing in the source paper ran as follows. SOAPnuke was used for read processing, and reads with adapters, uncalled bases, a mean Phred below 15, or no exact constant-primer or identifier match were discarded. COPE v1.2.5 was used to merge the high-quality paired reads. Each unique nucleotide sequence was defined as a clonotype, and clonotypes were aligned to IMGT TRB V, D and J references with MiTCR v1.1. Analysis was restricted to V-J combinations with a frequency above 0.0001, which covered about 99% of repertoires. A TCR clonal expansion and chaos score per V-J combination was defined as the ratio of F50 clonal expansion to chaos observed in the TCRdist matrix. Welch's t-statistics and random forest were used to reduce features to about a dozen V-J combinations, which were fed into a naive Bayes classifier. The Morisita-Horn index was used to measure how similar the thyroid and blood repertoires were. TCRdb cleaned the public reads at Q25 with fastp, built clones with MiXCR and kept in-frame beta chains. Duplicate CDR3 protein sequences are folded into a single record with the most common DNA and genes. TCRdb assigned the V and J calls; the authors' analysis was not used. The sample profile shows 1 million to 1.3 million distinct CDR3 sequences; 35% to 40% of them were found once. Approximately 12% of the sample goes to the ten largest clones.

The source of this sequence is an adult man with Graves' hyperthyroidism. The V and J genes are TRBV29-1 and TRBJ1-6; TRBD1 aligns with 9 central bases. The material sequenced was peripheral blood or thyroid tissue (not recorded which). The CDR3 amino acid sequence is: CSVIGQGTPLHF. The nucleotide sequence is TGCAGCGTCATCGGACAGGGGACACCCCTCCACTTT.